The source of this T cell receptor (beta chain) is a study of blood T cells in healthy people across ages. Findings and limits, study-wide: Reliance upon unsorted PBMCs precluded definitive naive versus antigen-experienced comparison. TCR beta diversity, measured per million T cells, fell in a roughly linear way with age. Estimates based on one million T cells were treated as lower bounds.

For the second PCR, which ran for roughly 6 to 12 cycles, a sample-barcoded 5' primer and a J-beta primer mix were used. TCRdb re-analysed the 5' RACE reads in MiXCR, keeping a single row per CDR3 protein. The table lists fewer than 800,000 distinct CDR3 sequences, roughly 49% of them singletons. This clonotype is a singleton in its sample. Its matching antigen is unknown. The junction departs from germline at one end; a sequencing error may be responsible. This CDR3 spans 15 amino acids. Germline CDR1 is SGHAT and CDR2 is FQNNGV. The receptor comes from a woman in her fifties or sixties in good health. The specimen was blood. The chain employs TRBV11-2 and TRBJ2-1; 9 nucleotides match TRBD2. The CDR3 sequence is CASSLRASGDNEQFF. CDR3 DNA: TGTGCCAGCAGCTTAAGGGCTAGCGGGGACAACGAGCAGTTCTTC.